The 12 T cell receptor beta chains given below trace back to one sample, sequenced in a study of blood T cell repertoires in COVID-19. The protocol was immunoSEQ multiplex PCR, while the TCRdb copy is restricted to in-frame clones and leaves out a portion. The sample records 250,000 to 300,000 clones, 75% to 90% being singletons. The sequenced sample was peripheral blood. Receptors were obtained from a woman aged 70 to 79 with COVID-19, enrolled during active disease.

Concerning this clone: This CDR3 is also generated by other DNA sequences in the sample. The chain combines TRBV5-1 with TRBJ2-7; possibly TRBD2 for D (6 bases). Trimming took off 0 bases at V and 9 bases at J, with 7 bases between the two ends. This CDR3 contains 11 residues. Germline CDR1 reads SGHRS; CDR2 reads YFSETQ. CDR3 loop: CASSLGGGQYF. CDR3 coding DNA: TGCGCCAGCAGCTTGGGGGGAGGGCAGTACTTC.

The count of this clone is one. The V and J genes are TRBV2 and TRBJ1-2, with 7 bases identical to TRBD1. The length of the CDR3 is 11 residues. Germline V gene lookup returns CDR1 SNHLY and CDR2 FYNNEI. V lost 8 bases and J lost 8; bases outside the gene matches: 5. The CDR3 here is CASRGGGGYTF. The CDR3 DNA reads TGTGCCAGCCGAGGGGGCGGGGGCTACACCTTC.

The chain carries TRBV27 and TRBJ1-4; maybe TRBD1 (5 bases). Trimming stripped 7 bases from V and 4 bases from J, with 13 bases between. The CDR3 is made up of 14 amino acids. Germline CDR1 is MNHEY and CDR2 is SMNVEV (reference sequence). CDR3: CASTSGENNEKLFF. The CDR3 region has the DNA TGTGCCAGCACATCGGGGGAGAATAATGAAAAACTGTTTTTT.

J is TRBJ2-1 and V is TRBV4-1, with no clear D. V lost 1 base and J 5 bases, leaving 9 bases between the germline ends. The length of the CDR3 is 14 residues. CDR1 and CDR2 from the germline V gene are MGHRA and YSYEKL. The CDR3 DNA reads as TGCGCCAGCAGCCAAGGCTGGAGCCACAATGAGCAGTTCTTC. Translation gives CASSQGWSHNEQFF.

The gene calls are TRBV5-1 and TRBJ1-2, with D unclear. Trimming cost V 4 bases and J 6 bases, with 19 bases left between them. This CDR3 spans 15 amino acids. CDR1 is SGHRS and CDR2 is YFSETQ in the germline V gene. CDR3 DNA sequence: TGCGCCAGCAGCCTCGGACGGGAGAGTTGGGATGGCTACACCTTC. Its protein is CASSLGRESWDGYTF.

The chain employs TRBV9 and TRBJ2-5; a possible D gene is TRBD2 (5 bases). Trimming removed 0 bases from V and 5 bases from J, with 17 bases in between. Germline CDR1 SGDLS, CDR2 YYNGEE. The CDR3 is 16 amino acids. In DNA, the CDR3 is TGTGCCAGCAGCGTAGGCTGGTGGGGTGGGGAGGAGACCCAGTACTTC. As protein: CASSVGWWGGEETQYF.

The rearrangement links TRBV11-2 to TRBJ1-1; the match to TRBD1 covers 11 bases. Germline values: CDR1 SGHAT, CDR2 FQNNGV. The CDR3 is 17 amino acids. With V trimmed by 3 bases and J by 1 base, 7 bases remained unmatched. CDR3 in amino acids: CASSFGQGATSNTEAFF. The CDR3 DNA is TGTGCCAGCAGCTTCGGACAGGGGGCTACTTCGAACACTGAAGCTTTCTTT.

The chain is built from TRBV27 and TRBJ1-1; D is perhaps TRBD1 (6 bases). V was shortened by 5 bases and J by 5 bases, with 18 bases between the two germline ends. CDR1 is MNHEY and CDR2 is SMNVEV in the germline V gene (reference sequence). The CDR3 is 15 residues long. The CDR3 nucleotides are TGTGCCAGCAGTCCCCGAGGGGGGAGGGGGACTGAAGCTTTCTTT. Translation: CASSPRGGRGTEAFF.

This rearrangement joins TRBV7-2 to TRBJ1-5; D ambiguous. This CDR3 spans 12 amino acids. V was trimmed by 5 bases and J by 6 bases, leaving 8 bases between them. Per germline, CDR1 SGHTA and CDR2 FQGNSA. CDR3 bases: TGTGCCAGCAGCCTTGAGAGTCAGCCCCAGCATTTT. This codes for CASSLESQPQHF.

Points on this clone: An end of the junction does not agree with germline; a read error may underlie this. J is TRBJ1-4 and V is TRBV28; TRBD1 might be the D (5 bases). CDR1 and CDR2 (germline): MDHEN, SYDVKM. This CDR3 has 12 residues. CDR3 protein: CASSLKTVGAVF. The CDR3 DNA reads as TGTGCCAGCAGTCTAAAGACAGTTGGAGCAGTTTTT.

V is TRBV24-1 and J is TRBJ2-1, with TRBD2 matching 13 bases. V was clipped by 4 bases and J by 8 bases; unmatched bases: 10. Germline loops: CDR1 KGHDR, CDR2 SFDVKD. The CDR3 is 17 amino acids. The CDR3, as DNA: TGTGCCACCAGTGAAATACTAGCGGGGGGGCCACTCGATGAGCAGTTCTTC. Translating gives CATSEILAGGPLDEQFF.

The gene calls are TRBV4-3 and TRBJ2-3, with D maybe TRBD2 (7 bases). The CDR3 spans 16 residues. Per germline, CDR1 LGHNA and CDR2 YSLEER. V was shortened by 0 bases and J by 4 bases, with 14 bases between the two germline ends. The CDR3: CASSQEVAGAADTQYF. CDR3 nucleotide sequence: TGCGCCAGCAGCCAAGAAGTGGCGGGGGCCGCAGATACGCAGTATTTT.